The rows below give T cell receptor beta chains drawn from one sample of a study of blood T cells in healthy people across ages. TCRdb itself ran the 5' RACE reads through MiXCR, one entry per CDR3 protein. Among under 800,000 distinct CDR3 sequences listed, roughly 45% were seen once. Specimen: blood. Receptors were obtained from a woman aged 55 to 70 in good health. CDR3s include the opening cysteine and the closing phenylalanine or tryptophan. The order of the fields is V gene, clone size, J gene, D gene, CDR3 DNA, CDR3 protein. D genes are given only for firm matches. Some rows have no size entry. The others give once, few or many, or a class for an expanded clone.

>TRBV5-6|NA|TRBJ2-7|NA
TGTGCCAGCCAGGAGCCGGGGGCGCGTACGCACGAGCAGTACTTC
CASQEPGARTHEQYF
>TRBV3-1|NA|TRBJ1-1|TRBD1
TGTGCCAGCAGCCATGGGACAGGGGGAAAGAACACTGAAGCTTTCTTT
CASSHGTGGKNTEAFF
>TRBV29-1|few|TRBJ2-3|NA
TGCAGCGTCACCCCTGACCGGGATACGCAGTATTTT
CSVTPDRDTQYF
>TRBV14|NA|TRBJ2-5|TRBD1
TGTGCCAGCAGCCAAGGGACAGGGATACAAGAGACCCAGTACTTC
CASSQGTGIQETQYF
>TRBV19|many|TRBJ2-1|TRBD2
TGTGCCAGTAGTCCATTACTAGCGGGAGGGAACAATGAGCAGTTCTTC
CASSPLLAGGNNEQFF
>TRBV30|NA|TRBJ2-7|TRBD2
TGTGCCTGGAGCGCGGGAGGTTACGAGCAGTACTTC
CAWSAGGYEQYF
>TRBV6-1|NA|TRBJ2-4|NA
TGTGCCAGCAGTACCCCAGCAGGGTGGGCCAAAAACATTCAGTACTTC
CASSTPAGWAKNIQYF
>TRBV20-1|NA|TRBJ2-5|NA
TGCAGTGCTAGGCGTAGCGGATCCTACAATGAGCAGTACTTC
CSARRSGSYNEQYF
>TRBV6-1|NA|TRBJ2-3|NA
TGTGCCAGCAGTGAAGCTAAGGGGGGACGGACAGATACGCAGTATTTT
CASSEAKGGRTDTQYF
>TRBV5-5|once|TRBJ2-4|TRBD1
TGTGCCAGCAGCTTGGCGACAGGGGGGGCCAAAAACATTCAGTACTTC
CASSLATGGAKNIQYF
>TRBV12-3/TRBV12-4|NA|TRBJ2-1|NA
TGTGCCAGCTCAGGTTCCACGGCGGGCGAGCAGTTCTTC
CASSGSTAGEQFF
>TRBV24-1|NA|TRBJ2-5|TRBD1
TGTGCCACCAGTGAGGGGACAGGGGTGAGGGAGACCCAGTACTTC
CATSEGTGVRETQYF
>TRBV5-1|few|TRBJ1-2|TRBD1
TGCGCCAGCAGCACGGGACAGTCCTATGGCTACACCTTC
CASSTGQSYGYTF